Listed below are T cell receptor beta chains from one sample, sequenced in a study of response to subunit inactivated influenza vaccine. TCRdb processed the RT-PCR reads anew with MiXCR; each CDR3 protein has one entry. The repertoire consists of hundreds of thousands of distinct CDR3 sequences, with less than 8% occurring once and the leading ten covering 10% to 15%. The material was PBMCs from blood, obtained roughly 24 months after vaccination. The receptors were gathered from a man in his fifties or sixties who received an inactivated influenza vaccine. CDR3s include the opening cysteine and the closing phenylalanine or tryptophan. Fields, in order: V gene, clone size, J gene, D gene, CDR3 DNA, CDR3 protein. A D gene is named only where the DNA matches it firmly. For some rows the clone size is stated as once, few or many, or as a class when expanded; others skip it.

V gene: TRBV19
clone size: -
J gene: TRBJ2-4
D gene: -
CDR3 DNA: TGTGCCAGTAGTAGTTCGGGGGAAAACATTCAGTACTTC
CDR3 protein: CASSSSGENIQYF

V gene: TRBV7-2
clone size: -
J gene: TRBJ2-5
D gene: TRBD1
CDR3 DNA: TGTGCCAGCAGCTTAGCGAGCCCGGGGACAGGGCTAGAGACCCAGTACTTC
CDR3 protein: CASSLASPGTGLETQYF

V gene: TRBV7-2
clone size: few
J gene: TRBJ2-7
D gene: -
CDR3 DNA: TGTGCCAGCAGCCGACGGGACTTCTCCTACGAGCAGTACTTC
CDR3 protein: CASSRRDFSYEQYF

V gene: TRBV12-3/TRBV12-4
clone size: many
J gene: TRBJ1-2
D gene: -
CDR3 DNA: TGTGCCAGCAGCTTACAGGGTGGCGGCTACACCTTC
CDR3 protein: CASSLQGGGYTF

V gene: TRBV12-3/TRBV12-4
clone size: many
J gene: TRBJ2-1
D gene: TRBD2
CDR3 DNA: TGTGCCAGCAGCAGATTGACTAGCGGGAGGGCTGAGCAGTTCTTC
CDR3 protein: CASSRLTSGRAEQFF

V gene: TRBV5-1
clone size: -
J gene: TRBJ2-3
D gene: -
CDR3 DNA: TGCGCCAGCAGCCACTCTCAGCCCGCAACAGATACGCAGTATTTT
CDR3 protein: CASSHSQPATDTQYF

V gene: TRBV28
clone size: many
J gene: TRBJ2-1
D gene: TRBD2
CDR3 DNA: TGTGCCAGCAGTTCCGCCGCGGGAGGATACAATGAGCAGTTCTTC
CDR3 protein: CASSSAAGGYNEQFF

V gene: TRBV28
clone size: many
J gene: TRBJ1-5
D gene: -
CDR3 DNA: TGTGCCAGCGAACCTTTATTCGGACCGGCGAAGAATAGCAATCAGCCCCAGCATTTT
CDR3 protein: CASEPLFGPAKNSNQPQHF

V gene: TRBV24-1
clone size: -
J gene: TRBJ2-7
D gene: -
CDR3 DNA: TGTGCCACCAGTGATATGAGGAACTACGAGCAGTACTTC
CDR3 protein: CATSDMRNYEQYF

V gene: TRBV20-1
clone size: few
J gene: TRBJ2-4
D gene: -
CDR3 DNA: TGCAGTGCGTTGGGTTTGGGGAACATTCAGTACTTC
CDR3 protein: CSALGLGNIQYF

V gene: TRBV6-6
clone size: -
J gene: TRBJ1-1
D gene: -
CDR3 DNA: TGTGCCAGCAGCAGTATGAGGGACACTGAAGCTTTCTTT
CDR3 protein: CASSSMRDTEAFF

V gene: TRBV4-3
clone size: few
J gene: TRBJ1-4
D gene: -
CDR3 DNA: TGCGCCAGCAGCCAGGTTCTCGGGACGGCTAATGAAAAACTGTTTTTT
CDR3 protein: CASSQVLGTANEKLFF

V gene: TRBV7-9
clone size: few
J gene: TRBJ1-1
D gene: -
CDR3 DNA: TGTGCCAGCAGCTTAAGAAAAGGGCGGGTCACTGAAGCTTTCTTT
CDR3 protein: CASSLRKGRVTEAFF

V gene: TRBV20-1
clone size: few
J gene: TRBJ2-5
D gene: TRBD1
CDR3 DNA: TGCAGTGCTATTACGGGACAGAGGCAGACCCAGTACTTC
CDR3 protein: CSAITGQRQTQYF

V gene: TRBV10-3
clone size: -
J gene: TRBJ1-1
D gene: TRBD1
CDR3 DNA: TGTGCCGTCCGGGACAGGGACAGTGGCACTGAAGCTTTCTTT
CDR3 protein: CAVRDRDSGTEAFF

V gene: TRBV19
clone size: few
J gene: TRBJ1-1
D gene: -
CDR3 DNA: TGTGCCAGTAGCTTTCTGGACAGCTTGAACACTGAAGCTTTCTTT
CDR3 protein: CASSFLDSLNTEAFF

V gene: TRBV20-1
clone size: many
J gene: TRBJ2-1
D gene: -
CDR3 DNA: TGCAGTGCTAGCCAGGACAGAAACAATGAGCAGTTCTTC
CDR3 protein: CSASQDRNNEQFF

V gene: TRBV7-2
clone size: many
J gene: TRBJ2-5
D gene: TRBD1
CDR3 DNA: TGTGCCAGCAGCTTGAACAGGGGACAAGAGACCCAGTACTTC
CDR3 protein: CASSLNRGQETQYF

V gene: TRBV27
clone size: many
J gene: TRBJ2-3
D gene: -
CDR3 DNA: TGTGCCAGCAGTTTATCGAGGGTTCAAACCCTATTTTTT
CDR3 protein: CASSLSRVQTLFF

V gene: TRBV7-2
clone size: few
J gene: TRBJ1-6
D gene: TRBD1
CDR3 DNA: TGTGCCAGCAGCTTGACGCGCTGGACAGGGGGTTCACCCCTCCACTTT
CDR3 protein: CASSLTRWTGGSPLHF

V gene: TRBV4-3
clone size: few
J gene: TRBJ1-2
D gene: -
CDR3 DNA: TGCGCCAGCAGCCAAGGGTGGGGTTATGGCTACACCTTC
CDR3 protein: CASSQGWGYGYTF

V gene: TRBV20-1
clone size: many
J gene: TRBJ2-1
D gene: -
CDR3 DNA: TGCAGTGCTAGGGGATTTAATGAGCAGTTCTTC
CDR3 protein: CSARGFNEQFF

V gene: TRBV12-3/TRBV12-4
clone size: -
J gene: TRBJ1-2
D gene: -
CDR3 DNA: TGTGCCAGCAGTTTAAGTTGGAGGGACGCACACTACACCTTC
CDR3 protein: CASSLSWRDAHYTF

V gene: TRBV14
clone size: many
J gene: TRBJ2-3
D gene: TRBD1
CDR3 DNA: TGTGCCAGCAGTGGGGGACAGGGGACACCCACAGATACGCAGTATTTT
CDR3 protein: CASSGGQGTPTDTQYF

V gene: TRBV5-2
clone size: -
J gene: TRBJ2-3
D gene: -
CDR3 DNA: TGTGCCAGGGGCCCGCGGCTCCTCTGCACAGATACGCAGTATTTT
CDR3 protein: CARGPRLLCTDTQYF

V gene: TRBV5-1
clone size: -
J gene: TRBJ2-7
D gene: -
CDR3 DNA: TGCGCCAGCAGCCCGAGACAGAGCCGCCCCTACGAGCAGTACTTC
CDR3 protein: CASSPRQSRPYEQYF

V gene: TRBV27
clone size: -
J gene: TRBJ2-6
D gene: -
CDR3 DNA: TGTGCCAGCAGTGCCGGGACAAGGGCCAACGTCCTGACTTTC
CDR3 protein: CASSAGTRANVLTF

V gene: TRBV24-1
clone size: -
J gene: TRBJ2-1
D gene: -
CDR3 DNA: TGTGCCACCAGTGATTTTCCGACAGTCTCCTACAATGAGCAGTTCTTC
CDR3 protein: CATSDFPTVSYNEQFF

V gene: TRBV9
clone size: few
J gene: TRBJ2-1
D gene: -
CDR3 DNA: TGTGCCAGCAGCGTAGCCGGGACCCTAAACAATGAGCAGTTCTTC
CDR3 protein: CASSVAGTLNNEQFF

V gene: TRBV7-6
clone size: -
J gene: TRBJ2-1
D gene: TRBD1
CDR3 DNA: TGTGCCAGCAGCCGCCCCGGACAGGGGGGCAACAATGAGCAGTTCTTC
CDR3 protein: CASSRPGQGGNNEQFF

V gene: TRBV5-1
clone size: few
J gene: TRBJ2-6
D gene: -
CDR3 DNA: TGCGCCAGCAGCTCTTGGACAGAGATGTACTCTGGGGCCAACGTCCTGACTTTC
CDR3 protein: CASSSWTEMYSGANVLTF

V gene: TRBV5-1
clone size: few
J gene: TRBJ2-7
D gene: -
CDR3 DNA: TGCGCCAGCAGTCAGGACTCGAGCTGGGAGCAGTACTTC
CDR3 protein: CASSQDSSWEQYF

V gene: TRBV18
clone size: -
J gene: TRBJ2-5
D gene: -
CDR3 DNA: TGTGCCAGCTCACCACTTGGGGTCAGGAGTCAAGAGACCCAGTACTTC
CDR3 protein: CASSPLGVRSQETQYF

V gene: TRBV6-5
clone size: -
J gene: TRBJ2-7
D gene: -
CDR3 DNA: TGTGCCAGCAGTTACTCGAAAGGCTGGAATTGGGCCGAGCAGTACTTC
CDR3 protein: CASSYSKGWNWAEQYF

V gene: TRBV15
clone size: many
J gene: TRBJ2-3
D gene: -
CDR3 DNA: TGTGCCACCAGCAGAGTTGTCCAGCGAGATACGCAGTATTTT
CDR3 protein: CATSRVVQRDTQYF

V gene: TRBV4-3
clone size: -
J gene: TRBJ1-2
D gene: -
CDR3 DNA: TGCGCCAGCAGCCAAGAGGTAGACGTCTATGGCTACACCTTC
CDR3 protein: CASSQEVDVYGYTF

V gene: TRBV5-1
clone size: few
J gene: TRBJ2-3
D gene: TRBD1
CDR3 DNA: TGCGCCAGCAGCTTGTCGGGACAGGGTTTGGGCACAGATACGCAGTATTTT
CDR3 protein: CASSLSGQGLGTDTQYF

V gene: TRBV12-3/TRBV12-4
clone size: -
J gene: TRBJ2-7
D gene: -
CDR3 DNA: TGTGCCAGCAGCCGAGCCATCGCCATGGGGAGGACTTGGGACGAGCAGTACTTC
CDR3 protein: CASSRAIAMGRTWDEQYF

V gene: TRBV10-3
clone size: -
J gene: TRBJ2-1
D gene: TRBD2
CDR3 DNA: TGTGCCATCAGTGAGTCTGGTAGCGGGGAGTACAATGAGCAGTTCTTC
CDR3 protein: CAISESGSGEYNEQFF

V gene: TRBV12-3/TRBV12-4
clone size: few
J gene: TRBJ2-7
D gene: TRBD1
CDR3 DNA: TGTGCCAGCAGTTTGGCAGGGGGACATGACGAGCAGTACTTC
CDR3 protein: CASSLAGGHDEQYF

V gene: TRBV7-8
clone size: -
J gene: TRBJ2-3
D gene: TRBD2
CDR3 DNA: TGTGCCAGCAGCATAGCGGGAGAAATATCAGATACGCAGTATTTT
CDR3 protein: CASSIAGEISDTQYF

V gene: TRBV4-2
clone size: -
J gene: TRBJ2-7
D gene: TRBD1
CDR3 DNA: TGTGCCAGCAGCCAAGAGGGACAGCCCTACGCCTACGAGCAGTACTTC
CDR3 protein: CASSQEGQPYAYEQYF

V gene: TRBV6-1
clone size: many
J gene: TRBJ2-1
D gene: -
CDR3 DNA: TGTGCCAGCAGTATAGGACTAAATAGCGGTGAGCAGTTCTTC
CDR3 protein: CASSIGLNSGEQFF

V gene: TRBV4-3
clone size: few
J gene: TRBJ2-1
D gene: TRBD2
CDR3 DNA: TGCGCCAGCAGCTATAGCACTAGCGGGAGTCGGGATGAGCAGTTCTTC
CDR3 protein: CASSYSTSGSRDEQFF

V gene: TRBV10-3
clone size: many
J gene: TRBJ2-3
D gene: TRBD1
CDR3 DNA: TGTGCCATCAGCAACAGGGGAATAGCAGATACGCAGTATTTT
CDR3 protein: CAISNRGIADTQYF

V gene: TRBV20-1
clone size: many
J gene: TRBJ2-5
D gene: -
CDR3 DNA: TGCAGTGCTAGGGTGGAGACCCAGTACTTC
CDR3 protein: CSARVETQYF

V gene: TRBV5-1
clone size: many
J gene: TRBJ2-5
D gene: TRBD2
CDR3 DNA: TGCGCCAGCAGCTTACAGCGGGAACAAGAGACCCAGTACTTC
CDR3 protein: CASSLQREQETQYF

V gene: TRBV5-1
clone size: many
J gene: TRBJ2-3
D gene: TRBD2
CDR3 DNA: TGCGCCAGCAGCGCGGACTCCGGGGCTAGCGGGGGGACAGATACGCAGTATTTT
CDR3 protein: CASSADSGASGGTDTQYF

V gene: TRBV4-3
clone size: many
J gene: TRBJ2-1
D gene: -
CDR3 DNA: TGCGCCAGCAGCCCCCGGGCCGTAAGTGAGCAGTTCTTC
CDR3 protein: CASSPRAVSEQFF